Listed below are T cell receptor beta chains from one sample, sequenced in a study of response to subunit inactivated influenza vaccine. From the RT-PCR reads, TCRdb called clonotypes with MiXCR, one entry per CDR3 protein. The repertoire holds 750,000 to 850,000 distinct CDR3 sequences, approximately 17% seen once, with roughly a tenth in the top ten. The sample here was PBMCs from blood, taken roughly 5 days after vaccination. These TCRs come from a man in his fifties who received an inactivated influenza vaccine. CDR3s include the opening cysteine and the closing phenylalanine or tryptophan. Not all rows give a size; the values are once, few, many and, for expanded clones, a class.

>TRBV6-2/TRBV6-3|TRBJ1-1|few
CASSYPRGRNTEAFF
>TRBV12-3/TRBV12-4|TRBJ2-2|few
CASRGQFGELFF
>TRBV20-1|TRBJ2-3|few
CSAIRDRRLSTDTQYF
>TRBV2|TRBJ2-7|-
CASSGVQATYEQYF
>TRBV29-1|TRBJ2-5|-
CSLKGLAGGPQETQYF
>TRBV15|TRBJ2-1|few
CATSKTIRDRGGSSYNEQFF
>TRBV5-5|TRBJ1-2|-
CASSLAWEDYGYTF
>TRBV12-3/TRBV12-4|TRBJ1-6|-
CASSLSGTGASPLHF
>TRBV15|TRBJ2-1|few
CATSRDQGQGLNEQFF
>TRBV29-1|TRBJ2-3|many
CSVERLSGGAEDTQYF
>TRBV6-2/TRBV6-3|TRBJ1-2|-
CASSYTTGLSGYTF
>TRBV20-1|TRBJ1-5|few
CSATSTGRRSNQPQHF
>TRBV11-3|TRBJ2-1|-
CASSRMTGPYNEQFF
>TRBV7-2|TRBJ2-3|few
CASSYTTRMGGTDTQYF
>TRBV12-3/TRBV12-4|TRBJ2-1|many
CASTRQLDNEQFF
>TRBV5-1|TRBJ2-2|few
CASSLGSGVTGELFF
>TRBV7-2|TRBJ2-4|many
CASSLEIGLTYF
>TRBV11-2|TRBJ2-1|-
CASSPPTSNVYYNEQFF
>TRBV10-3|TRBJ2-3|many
CAIKTSGGDTQYF
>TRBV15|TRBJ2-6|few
CATSLGRNSGANVLTF
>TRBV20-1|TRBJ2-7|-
CSAGSSGRVYEQYF
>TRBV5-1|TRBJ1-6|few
CASSPRVRVNSPLHF
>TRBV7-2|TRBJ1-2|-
CASSLVGGVYGYTF
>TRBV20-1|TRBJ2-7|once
CSARIQGGSYEQYF
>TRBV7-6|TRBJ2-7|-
CASSLPSNKQYF
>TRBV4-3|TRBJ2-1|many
CASSHGYNEQFF
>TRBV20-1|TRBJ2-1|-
CSARSTSGNYNEQFF
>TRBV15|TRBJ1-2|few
CATSRDPQGLHTF
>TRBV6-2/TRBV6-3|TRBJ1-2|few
CASSREQNYGYTF
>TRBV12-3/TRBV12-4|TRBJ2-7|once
CTSSFGGIEQYF
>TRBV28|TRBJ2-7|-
CASSSPSTGGQYF
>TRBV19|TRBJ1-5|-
CASSIVSPQPQHF
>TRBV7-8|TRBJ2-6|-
CASSLGDRAGANVLTF
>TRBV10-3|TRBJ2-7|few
CAISDVPPYEQYF
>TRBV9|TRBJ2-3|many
CASSPFSGVPDTQYF
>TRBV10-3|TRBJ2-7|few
CAISGTVGEQYF
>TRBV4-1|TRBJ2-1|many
CASSFRLASYNEQFF
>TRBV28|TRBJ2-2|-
CASRGQGAGTGELFF
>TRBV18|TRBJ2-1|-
CASSPPSVGTYNEQFF